Shown below are 32 T cell receptor beta chains from a single sample sequenced in a study of immune evolution from preneoplasia to lung adenocarcinoma. The protocol was immunoSEQ multiplex PCR, while the TCRdb copy is restricted to in-frame clones and leaves out a portion. The sample consists of over 1,500 clones, about four fifths of them appearing once. What was sequenced was FFPE atypical adenomatous hyperplasia tissue from the lung. Subset given: atypical adenomatous hyperplasia (AAH), lung preneoplasia. All receptors derive from a person between 70 and 80 years old with lung adenocarcinoma.

V and J are TRBV5-1 and TRBJ1-5; TRBD1 is a possible D gene (6 bases). The CDR3 is made up of 15 amino acids. Germline V gives CDR1 SGHRS, CDR2 YFSETQ. Deletions cut 4 bases from V and 6 bases from J, with 17 bases between. CDR3 protein: CASSPTLGGAQPQHF. The CDR3, as DNA: TGCGCCAGCAGCCCGACCCTTGGGGGCGCTCAGCCCCAGCATTTT.

J is TRBJ1-3 and V is TRBV2; 7 bases are shared with TRBD1. J lost 4 bases, V lost 4 bases, and 4 bases had no gene match. This CDR3 region has 14 residues. Germline V gene data show CDR1 as SNHLY and CDR2 as FYNNEI. CDR3 in amino acids: CASSGGTVGNTIYF. CDR3 DNA sequence: TGTGCCAGCAGTGGGGGGACAGTAGGAAACACCATATATTTT.

This clone came up once. The chain recombines TRBV11-2 with TRBJ2-3; 14 nucleotides align to TRBD2. The CDR3 loop spans 14 amino acids. Germline V lookup: CDR1 SGHAT, CDR2 FQNNGV. With 8 bases clipped from V and 3 bases from J, the junction kept 1 base outside the gene matches. The CDR3 coding sequence is TGTGCCAGCGGACTAGCGGGAGGAACAGATACGCAGTATTTT. It specifies CASGLAGGTDTQYF.

The chain is built from TRBV9 and TRBJ2-6; TRBD1 is a possible D gene (6 bases). The V end was cut by 4 bases, the J end by 1 base, with 9 bases between. CDR3 length equals 15 residues. Looked up from germline, CDR1 is SGDLS and CDR2 is YYNGEE. The CDR3 DNA follows: TGTGCCAGCAGCAGAGGGGGATCTGGGGCCAACGTCCTGACTTTC. Its translation is CASSRGGSGANVLTF.

V and J are TRBV6-5 and TRBJ2-7, with D perhaps matching TRBD1 (6 bases). V was cut by 6 bases and J by 3 bases, with 9 bases left in between. The CDR3 spans 12 residues. In germline, CDR1 is MNHEY, CDR2 SVGAGI. CDR3 DNA sequence: TGTGCCAGCAGCCTCAGGGGCTACGAGCAGTACTTC. This codes for CASSLRGYEQYF.

This sequence joins TRBV19 and TRBJ2-5; 10 bases line up with TRBD2. The J segment lost 5 bases and the V segment lost 1 base, leaving 10 bases of the junction unmatched. CDR1 and CDR2 from the germline V gene are LNHDA and SQIVND (reference sequence). The CDR3 runs 17 residues. CDR3: CASSIVKPSGRGETQYF. CDR3 sequence (DNA): TGTGCCAGTAGTATAGTTAAGCCGAGCGGGAGGGGTGAGACCCAGTACTTC.

V and J are TRBV9 and TRBJ2-4, with 9 bases matching TRBD2. The trim removed 4 bases at V and 0 bases at J, leaving 5 bases unmatched. The germline V gene has CDR1 SGDLS and CDR2 YYNGEE. The CDR3 loop spans 16 amino acids. CDR3 region: CASSSRTSAAKNIQYF. In nucleotides, the CDR3 is TGTGCCAGCAGCTCCAGGACTAGCGCAGCCAAAAACATTCAGTACTTC.

The chain couples TRBV30 to TRBJ2-7; 10 bases fit TRBD1. The CDR3 consists of 15 residues. The germline V gene has CDR1 GTSNPN and CDR2 SVGIG (reference sequence). The V gene end was trimmed by 2 bases and the J gene end by 6 bases; junction bases not matched to a gene: 10. The CDR3 coding sequence is TGTGCCTGGAGTCATTACGTTGGACAGGGGGGCGAGCAGTACTTC. It is translated as CAWSHYVGQGGEQYF.

This chain links TRBV10-1 with TRBJ1-1; no clear D. Trimming left V 2 bases short and J 4 bases short, with 8 bases between. Germline V lookup: CDR1 WNHNN, CDR2 SYGVQD (reference sequence). CDR3 length: 13 residues. CDR3 DNA sequence: TGCGCCAGCAGTGAGATGGGAGGCACTGAAGCTTTCTTT. Its translation: CASSEMGGTEAFF.

J is TRBJ1-2 and V is TRBV15; TRBD1 matches 7 bases. The trim removed 5 bases at V and 3 bases at J, leaving 9 bases unmatched. The CDR3 sequence is 15 residues long. CDR1 and CDR2 from the germline V gene are LNHNV and YYDKDF (reference sequence). The CDR3 protein is CATSSVDRADYGYTF. CDR3 sequence (DNA): TGTGCCACCAGCTCTGTAGACAGGGCGGACTATGGCTACACCTTC.

The chain couples TRBV4-2 to TRBJ1-2; no firm D call. The CDR3 contains 15 residues. The V and J ends lost 4 bases and 4 bases respectively, with 16 bases between them. Germline CDR1 is LGHNA and CDR2 is YNFKEQ. CDR3: CASSPGQQALYGYTF. CDR3 DNA sequence: TGTGCCAGCAGCCCCGGCCAGCAGGCGCTCTATGGCTACACCTTC.

CDR3 DNA sequence: TGTGCCAGCAGCCCACTGAATAAGGCTGACAGTCGGGCCAACGTCCTGACTTTC. Translated: CASSPLNKADSRANVLTF. The chain employs TRBV11-1 and TRBJ2-6, with a tentative D call TRBD1 (5 bases). Trimming cost V 5 bases and J 5 bases, with 22 bases left between them. The CDR3 has 18 residues. Per the germline V gene, CDR1 is SGHAT and CDR2 is FQDESV (reference sequence).

The CDR3 is CASSYRRTGTYEQYF. CDR3 DNA sequence: TGTGCCAGCAGTTACCGTCGGACAGGGACCTACGAGCAGTACTTC. The chain uses TRBV6-5 and TRBJ2-7, with 8 bases lining up with TRBD1. The germline V gene encodes CDR1 MNHEY and CDR2 SVGAGI. Trimming at V came to 2 bases and at J to 2 bases, leaving 5 bases not matched to a gene. The CDR3 has 15 residues.

This chain uses TRBV28 with TRBJ2-4; TRBD1 aligns across 11 bases. Germline values: CDR1 MDHEN, CDR2 SYDVKM. V gave up 6 bases and J gave up 4 bases; unmatched junction bases: 5. CDR3 length: 15 residues. In DNA, the CDR3 is TGTGCCAGCAGGTCCGGGACAGGGGGAAAAAACATTCAGTACTTC. Protein: CASRSGTGGKNIQYF.

The chain couples TRBV11-2 to TRBJ2-7; tentative D call: TRBD1 (5 bases). Germline assignment: CDR1 SGHAT and CDR2 FQNNGV. Trimming stripped 3 bases from V and 0 bases from J, with 9 bases between. CDR3 length: 14 amino acids. This CDR3 is CASSLTDNSYEQYF. The CDR3 DNA reads TGTGCCAGCAGCTTGACAGATAACTCCTACGAGCAGTACTTC.

This clone was seen a handful of times. The chain is built from TRBV28 and TRBJ2-7; the D gene is possibly TRBD2 (5 bases). The V end was cut by 8 bases, the J end by 0 bases, with 11 bases between. The CDR3 sequence is 13 residues long. CDR1 is MDHEN, CDR2 SYDVKM, per germline. CDR3 coding DNA: TGTGCCAGCCGGACTTTTAGCTCCTACGAGCAGTACTTC. Translating gives CASRTFSSYEQYF.

This clone was seen more than once but under ten times. The chain combines TRBV18 with TRBJ2-7; perhaps TRBD1 as D (6 bases). This CDR3 is built from 13 residues. CDR1 is KGHSH, CDR2 LQKENI, per germline. V lost 5 bases, J lost 3 bases, and 11 bases lay in between. CDR3 coding DNA: TGTGCCAGCTCAACCGGACAGATCTACGAGCAGTACTTC. This sequence encodes CASSTGQIYEQYF.

The chain combines TRBV5-1 with TRBJ2-1; no reliable D call. This CDR3 is built from 16 residues. Germline CDR1 reads SGHRS; CDR2 reads YFSETQ. Between the trimmed V and J ends, which lost 0 bases and 6 bases, there was a span of 16 bases. CDR3 protein: CASSLGGSPQPNEQFF. CDR3 sequence (DNA): TGCGCCAGCAGCTTGGGAGGCAGTCCACAACCCAATGAGCAGTTCTTC.

The chain carries TRBV27 and TRBJ2-7; D possibly corresponds to TRBD1 (6 bases). The CDR3 is 15 residues long. Deletions cut 7 bases from V and 0 bases from J, with 16 bases between. Germline V gives CDR1 MNHEY, CDR2 SMNVEV (reference sequence). The CDR3 DNA follows: TGTGCCAGCACTCCGATCACAGGGAACTCCTACGAGCAGTACTTC. Translation gives CASTPITGNSYEQYF.

This chain uses TRBV7-8 with TRBJ1-2; TRBD1 matches at 10 bases. Germline V CDR1 and CDR2: SGHVS, FQNEAQ. This CDR3 region has 14 residues. V was clipped by 5 bases and J by 7 bases; unmatched bases: 7. CDR3 in amino acids: CASSPGQGRGGYTF. Written as DNA, the CDR3 is TGTGCCAGCAGCCCGGGACAGGGGCGGGGTGGCTACACCTTC. Together with reference TRBV7-8 and TRBJ1-2, the CDR3 gives the full variable domain: GAGVSQSPRYKVAKRGQDVALRCDPISGHVSLFWYQQALGQGPEFLTYFQNEAQLDKSGLPSDRFFAERPEGSVSTLKIQRTQQEDSAVYLCASSPGQGRGGYTFGSGTRLTVV.

The chain has TRBV4-2 and TRBJ2-5, with 11 bases aligning to TRBD2. V gave up 3 bases and J gave up 4 bases; unmatched junction bases: 10. Germline V CDR1 and CDR2: LGHNA, YNFKEQ. This CDR3 spans 17 amino acids. In DNA, the CDR3 is TGTGCCAGCAGCCACCCTTTATCCCTAGCGGGAGGAGAGACCCAGTACTTC. Encoded protein: CASSHPLSLAGGETQYF.

This clone was counted between two and nine times. Other DNA sequences within the sample encode an identical CDR3. This chain uses TRBV27 with TRBJ1-3; D ambiguous. Between the trimmed V and J ends, which lost 6 bases and 0 bases, there was a span of 3 bases. CDR1 and CDR2 from the germline V gene are MNHEY and SMNVEV (reference sequence). This CDR3 has 12 residues. The CDR3 bases are TGTGCCAGCAGGAGCTCTGGAAACACCATATATTTT. Translating gives CASRSSGNTIYF.

The rearrangement uses TRBV6-5 and TRBJ1-1, with 8 positions matching TRBD1. CDR3 length: 14 residues. Germline loops: CDR1 MNHEY, CDR2 SVGAGI. J was trimmed by 4 bases and V by 6 bases; bases with no gene match: 7. The CDR3 DNA sequence: TGTGCCAGCAGCCTGGACAGGGTGGGCACTGAAGCTTTCTTT. Protein product: CASSLDRVGTEAFF.

The gene calls are TRBV14 and TRBJ2-2, with D perhaps TRBD1 (6 bases). The CDR3 extends over 14 amino acids. Trimming stripped 4 bases from V and 5 bases from J, with 11 bases between. Germline CDR1 and CDR2: SGHDN and FVKESK. Here the CDR3 DNA reads TGTGCCAGCAGCCTTCAACAGGGAACCGGGGAGCTGTTTTTT. Translated, it gives CASSLQQGTGELFF.

The chain joins TRBV6-5 to TRBJ1-5; 8 bases are a match to TRBD1. The trim removed 7 bases at V and 4 bases at J, leaving 3 bases unmatched. This CDR3 is built from 13 residues. Germline CDR1 reads MNHEY; CDR2 reads SVGAGI. The CDR3 here is CASTRTGNQPQHF. CDR3 DNA sequence: TGTGCCAGCACCCGGACAGGGAATCAGCCCCAGCATTTT.

In nucleotides, the CDR3 is TGTGCCAGCAGCTCAACAGGGGCGGGCGAGCAGTACTTC. This translates into CASSSTGAGEQYF. The chain joins TRBV7-9 to TRBJ2-7; TRBD1 matches at 7 bases. Trimming cost V 4 bases and J 6 bases; bases outside gene matches: 6. The germline gives CDR1 SEHNR, CDR2 FQNEAQ (reference sequence). This CDR3 has 13 amino acids. The full variable domain, in which reference TRBV7-9 and TRBJ2-7 provide the parts outside the CDR3, is DTGVSQNPRHKITKRGQNVTFRCDPISEHNRLYWYRQTLGQGPEFLTYFQNEAQLEKSRLLSDRFSAERPKGSFSTLEIQRTEQGDSAMYLCASSSTGAGEQYFGPGTRLTVT.

The chain uses TRBV4-1 and TRBJ1-5, with D perhaps matching TRBD1 (5 bases). Trimming shortened V by 6 bases and J by 6 bases, and 21 bases separated the two germline ends. This CDR3 region has 16 residues. The germline V gene encodes CDR1 MGHRA and CDR2 YSYEKL. DNA of the CDR3: TGCGCCAGCAGTCCGGTTGACAGCCGAGGCGGTCAGCCCCAGCATTTT. This encodes CASSPVDSRGGQPQHF.

The CDR3 DNA follows: TGTGCCAGCAGTCCGACAGGGCCCTATGGCTACACCTTC. It specifies CASSPTGPYGYTF. This chain joins TRBV28 and TRBJ1-2, with 7 positions matching TRBD1. CDR1 and CDR2 from the germline V gene are MDHEN and SYDVKM. V was clipped by 5 bases and J by 4 bases; unmatched bases: 4. The CDR3 has 13 residues.

The chain couples TRBV10-2 to TRBJ2-4; either TRBD1 or TRBD2 may fit D (6 bases each). V lost 8 bases, J lost 9 bases, and 11 bases lay in between. Germline values: CDR1 WSHSY, CDR2 SAAADI. CDR3 size: 11 residues. The CDR3 region has the DNA TGCGCCAGCCTTTCGGGGGCCATTCAGTACTTC. This encodes CASLSGAIQYF.

This clone was observed a single time. V is TRBV15 and J is TRBJ2-3; possibly TRBD1 for D (6 bases). Looked up from germline, CDR1 is LNHNV and CDR2 is YYDKDF (reference sequence). The V end lost 5 bases, the J end lost 2 bases, and 20 bases lay between the germline ends. This CDR3 comprises 17 residues. This CDR3 reads CATSASGTSPATDTQYF. In nucleotides, the CDR3 is TGTGCCACCAGCGCCTCCGGGACATCTCCCGCCACAGATACGCAGTATTTT.

The chain recombines TRBV15 with TRBJ1-3; a possible D gene is TRBD1 (5 bases). V was shortened by 8 bases and J by 8 bases, with 13 bases between the two germline ends. CDR1 is LNHNV, CDR2 YYDKDF, per germline (reference sequence). This CDR3 has 12 residues. The CDR3 region has the DNA TGTGCCACCCGAAGGGGTTCGGACACCATATATTTT. Translated, it gives CATRRGSDTIYF.

The gene calls are TRBV6-5 and TRBJ2-7; 7 bases match TRBD2. There are 15 residues in the CDR3. Germline V gives CDR1 MNHEY, CDR2 SVGAGI. J gave up 3 bases and V 0 bases, and 5 bases lay outside the gene matches. In DNA, the CDR3 is TGTGCCAGCAGTTACTCGATTGCGGGAGTCTACGAGCAGTACTTC. Translation: CASSYSIAGVYEQYF.